This T cell receptor beta chain was identified in a study of preoperative IRX-2 immunotherapy in early breast cancer. From germline, CDR1 is MDHEN and CDR2 SYDVKM. V was clipped by 1 base and J by 1 base; unmatched bases: 3. The length of the CDR3 is 15 residues. Produced via immunoSEQ multiplex PCR; TCRdb's table is partial and in-frame only. The profile covers 35,000 to 45,000 clones, with roughly 80% appearing a single time and about 1.5% taken by the ten largest. Treatment given: preoperative locoregional IRX-2 cytokine immunotherapy. The receptor was derived from a human donor with breast cancer. This sample comprised lymph node tissue, obtained after IRX-2 immunotherapy. The V call is TRBV28, the J call TRBJ2-5, with 7 nucleotides matching TRBD1. CDR3 sequence: CASSLSGQIQETQYF. The CDR3 DNA reads TGTGCCAGCAGTTTATCGGGACAGATCCAAGAGACCCAGTACTTC.